This TCR beta chain derives from a study of blood T cell repertoires in COVID-19. Study overall: Whether acute or convalescent, the COVID-19 samples came from the United States, Italy and Spain.

Study processing details: By means of reference gene primer amplification, nucleated cell counts were estimated. Data came from immunoSEQ multiplex PCR; TCRdb stores just in-frame clones and leaves some out. The V and J calls and clone size were taken over from that table, and D and trimming were inferred from the DNA. Of 150,000 to 190,000 clones listed, 76% are singletons. The CDR3 spans 14 residues. V dropped 5 bases and J dropped 6; count of bases not matched to a gene: 6. Germline CDR1 is SNHLY and CDR2 is FYNNEI. The J gene is TRBJ2-1, the V gene TRBV2; 8 positions agree with TRBD2. The source of this sequence is an elderly woman with acute or convalescent COVID-19. Specimen: peripheral blood. The CDR3 reads CASSRLAGPNEQFF. CDR3 coding DNA: TGTGCCAGCAGTCGGCTAGCGGGCCCCAATGAGCAGTTCTTC.